This TCR beta chain was identified in a study of CD8 T cells in ankylosing spondylitis. This clonotype was found a few times. As the method for making TCR beta libraries, quantitative 5'-RACE with molecular barcodes was used. TCRdb re-analysed the 5' RACE reads in MiXCR, keeping a single row per CDR3 protein. Of a few hundred thousand distinct CDR3 sequences listed, about 10% are singletons. After removal of 6 bases from V and 2 bases from J, the junction contained 13 bases not matched to a gene. The CDR3 is made up of 18 amino acids. The V gene's germline CDR1 is MDHEN and CDR2 SYDVKM. The rearrangement links TRBV28 to TRBJ2-2; TRBD2 aligns across 9 bases. This receptor was obtained from a male donor with ankylosing spondylitis or in good health (not recorded which). Sequenced input: blood, either unsorted or a sorted T cell fraction (not recorded which). Written as DNA, the CDR3 is TGTGCCAGCAGACGCGGGGGGGCCAACCTCCTTAACACCGGGGAGCTGTTTTTT. Translated, it gives CASRRGGANLLNTGELFF. Together with reference TRBV28 and TRBJ2-2, the CDR3 gives the full variable domain: DVKVTQSSRYLVKRTGEKVFLECVQDMDHENMFWYRQDPGLGLRLIYFSYDVKMKEKGDIPEGYSVSREKKERFSLILESASTNQTSMYLCASRRGGANLLNTGELFFGEGSRLTVL.